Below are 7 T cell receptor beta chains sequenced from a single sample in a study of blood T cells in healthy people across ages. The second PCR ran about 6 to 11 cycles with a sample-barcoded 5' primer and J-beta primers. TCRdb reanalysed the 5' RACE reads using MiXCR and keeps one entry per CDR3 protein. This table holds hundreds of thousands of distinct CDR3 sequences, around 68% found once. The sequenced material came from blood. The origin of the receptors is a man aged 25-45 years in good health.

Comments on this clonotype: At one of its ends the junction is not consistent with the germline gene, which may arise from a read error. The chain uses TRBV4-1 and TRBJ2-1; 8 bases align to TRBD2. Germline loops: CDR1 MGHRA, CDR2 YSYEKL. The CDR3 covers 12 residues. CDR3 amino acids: CASSQGLVEPFF. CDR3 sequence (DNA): TGCGCCAGCAGCCAGGGACTAGTTGAGCCGTTCTTC.

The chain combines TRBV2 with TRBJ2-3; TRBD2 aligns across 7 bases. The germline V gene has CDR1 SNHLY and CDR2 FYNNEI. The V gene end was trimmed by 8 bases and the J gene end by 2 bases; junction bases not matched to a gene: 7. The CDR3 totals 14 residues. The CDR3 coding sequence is TGTGCCAGCGCCGGGGAGGGACCCACAGATACGCAGTATTTT. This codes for CASAGEGPTDTQYF. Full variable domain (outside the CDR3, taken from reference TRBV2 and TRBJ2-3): EPEVTQTPSHQVTQMGQEVILRCVPISNHLYFYWYRQILGQKVEFLVSFYNNEISEKSEIFDDQFSVERPDGSNFTLKIRSTKLEDSAMYFCASAGEGPTDTQYFGPGTRLTVL.

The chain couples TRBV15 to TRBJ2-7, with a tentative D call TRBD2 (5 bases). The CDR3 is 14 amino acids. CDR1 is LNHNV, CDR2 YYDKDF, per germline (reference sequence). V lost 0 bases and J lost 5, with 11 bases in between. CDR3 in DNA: TGTGCCACCAGCAGAGATAATGCGGGCCACGAGCAGTACTTC. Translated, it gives CATSRDNAGHEQYF.

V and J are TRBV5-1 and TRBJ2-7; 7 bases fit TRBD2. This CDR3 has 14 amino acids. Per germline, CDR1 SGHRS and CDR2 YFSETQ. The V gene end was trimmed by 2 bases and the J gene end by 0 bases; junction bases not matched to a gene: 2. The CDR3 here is CASSFSGASYEQYF. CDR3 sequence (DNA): TGCGCCAGCAGCTTCAGCGGGGCCTCCTACGAGCAGTACTTC.

The CDR3 sequence: CASSLSAGLSAETQYF. In DNA, the CDR3 is TGTGCCAGCAGTTTATCCGCCGGACTATCGGCGGAGACCCAGTACTTC. The chain joins TRBV27 to TRBJ2-5; a weak D match, TRBD2 (6 bases). Trimming pared 0 bases from V and 5 bases from J, leaving 16 bases between. The germline V gene encodes CDR1 MNHEY and CDR2 SMNVEV (reference sequence). The CDR3 consists of 16 residues.

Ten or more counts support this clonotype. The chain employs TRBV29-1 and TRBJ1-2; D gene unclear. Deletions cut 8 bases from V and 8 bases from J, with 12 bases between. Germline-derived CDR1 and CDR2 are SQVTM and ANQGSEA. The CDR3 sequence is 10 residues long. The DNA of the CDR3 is TGCAGCACGGAAGCAGACGGCTACACCTTC. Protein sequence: CSTEADGYTF.

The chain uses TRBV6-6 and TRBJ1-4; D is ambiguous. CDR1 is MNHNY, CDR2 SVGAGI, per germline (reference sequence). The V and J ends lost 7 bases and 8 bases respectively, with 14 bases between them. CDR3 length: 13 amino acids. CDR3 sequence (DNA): TGTGCCAGCATTTGGCGTGGTGGGGAAAAACTGTTTTTT. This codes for CASIWRGGEKLFF.